Each of the 28 T cell receptor beta chains below was sequenced from the same sample in a study of T cells in Graves' hyperthyroidism and ophthalmopathy. The TCR beta CDR3 regions underwent amplification using RNA transcripts as the source. Carried out on the TCR CDR3, a first-round RT-PCR used the HTBI primer set. TCRdb re-analysed the multiplex PCR reads in MiXCR, keeping a single row per CDR3 protein. The sample includes 800,000 or so distinct CDR3 sequences, roughly 40% of them seen just once. Material: blood. These receptors were collected from a young man with Graves' hyperthyroidism.

This clonotype has a handful of counts. CDR3 amino acids: CASSRGSTNEKLFF. CDR3 nucleotide sequence: TGTGCCAGCAGTCGGGGGTCCACTAATGAAAAACTGTTTTTT. This chain connects TRBV12-3 or TRBV12-4 to TRBJ1-4; tentative D call: TRBD1 (5 bases). V was shortened by 5 bases and J by 2 bases, with 9 bases between the two germline ends. This CDR3 has 14 amino acids.

This clonotype was found a few times. CDR3 sequence reads: CASLHRTGELFF. In DNA form, the CDR3 reads TGTGCCAGTCTTCACAGGACCGGGGAGCTGTTTTTT. The J gene is TRBJ2-2, the V gene TRBV19, with D maybe TRBD1 (5 bases). Between the trimmed V and J ends, which lost 8 bases and 5 bases, there was a span of 9 bases. CDR1 and CDR2 (germline): LNHDA, SQIVND (reference sequence). This CDR3 has 12 residues.

The chain joins TRBV7-2 to TRBJ2-6; D remains ambiguous. This CDR3 is built from 14 residues. Germline values: CDR1 SGHTA, CDR2 FQGNSA. CDR3 in DNA: TGTGCTAGAGATCAGGACTCTGGGGCCAACGTCCTGACTTTC. It encodes CARDQDSGANVLTF.

This clonotype was recorded a few times. J is TRBJ1-2 and V is TRBV5-1, with 12 bases matching TRBD1. V gave up 2 bases and J gave up 1 base; unmatched junction bases: 6. This CDR3 spans 17 amino acids. Germline lookup yields CDR1 SGHRS and CDR2 YFSETQ. CDR3 sequence: CASSLPGQGADNYGYTF. DNA of the CDR3: TGCGCCAGCAGCTTACCGGGACAGGGGGCCGATAACTATGGCTACACCTTC.

This clonotype has just a few counts. The rearrangement links TRBV4-3 to TRBJ2-6; TRBD2 matches 12 bases. CDR3 length equals 18 residues. Germline V gene data show CDR1 as LGHNA and CDR2 as YSLEER. V shed 2 bases, J shed 4 bases, and the junction held 6 bases outside the gene matches. The CDR3 nucleotides are TGCGCCAGCAGCCAACGACTAGCGGGAGCCACGGGGGCCAACGTCCTGACTTTC. Residues: CASSQRLAGATGANVLTF.

There are a few counts of this clonotype. The chain is built from TRBV7-2 and TRBJ1-5, with a weak D call TRBD1 (6 bases). Looked up from germline, CDR1 is SGHTA and CDR2 is FQGNSA. The CDR3 sequence is 16 residues long. Trimming removed 3 bases from V and 7 bases from J, with 19 bases in between. This CDR3 reads CASSFGPYRVGQPQHF. The CDR3 DNA sequence: TGTGCCAGCAGCTTTGGACCGTACAGGGTAGGCCAGCCCCAGCATTTT.

V and J are TRBV7-2 and TRBJ1-6; 7 nucleotides line up with TRBD1. Germline assignment: CDR1 SGHTA and CDR2 FQGNSA. The CDR3 is 15 residues long. The ends lost 8 bases at V and 10 bases at J; junction bases unmatched: 14. CDR3 sequence reads: CASPKQGPGWSPLHF. The CDR3 nucleotides read TGTGCCAGCCCTAAACAGGGGCCGGGGTGGTCACCCCTCCACTTT.

V is TRBV19 and J is TRBJ1-5, with TRBD1 as a possible D gene (5 bases). The CDR3 runs 13 residues. Germline values: CDR1 LNHDA, CDR2 SQIVND (reference sequence). V lost 7 bases and J lost 3, with 10 bases in between. The CDR3, as DNA: TGTGCCAGTATGGGGCAGTCCAATCAGCCCCAGCATTTT. This encodes CASMGQSNQPQHF.

This clonotype was seen repeatedly, ten times or more. The chain couples TRBV29-1 to TRBJ2-7, with D possibly matching TRBD2 (6 bases). CDR1 SQVTM and CDR2 ANQGSEA come from the germline V gene. CDR3 length: 12 residues. The V end lost 5 bases, the J end lost 6 bases, and 14 bases lay between the germline ends. The CDR3 sequence: CSVLSSVGEQYF. The CDR3, as DNA: TGCAGCGTTCTCTCTAGCGTGGGCGAGCAGTACTTC.

This clonotype came up many times. J is TRBJ2-5 and V is TRBV20-1, with D maybe TRBD1 (5 bases). Germline CDR1 reads DFQATT; CDR2 reads SNEGSKA (reference sequence). The CDR3 length is 12 residues. Trimming took off 3 bases at V and 5 bases at J, with 10 bases between the two ends. The CDR3 loop is CSASWGVETQYF. CDR3 DNA: TGCAGTGCTAGTTGGGGCGTGGAGACCCAGTACTTC.

The V gene is TRBV20-1, the J gene TRBJ2-5; 8 positions agree with TRBD2. The CDR3 consists of 14 residues. Germline-derived CDR1 and CDR2 are DFQATT and SNEGSKA (reference sequence). Trimming removed 1 base from V and 9 bases from J; junction bases left unmatched: 10. This chain's CDR3 is CSARGRGGGQPQYF. DNA of the CDR3: TGCAGTGCTAGAGGTCGGGGGGGTGGTCAGCCCCAGTACTTC.

This clonotype was recorded a few times. The rearrangement links TRBV12-3 or TRBV12-4 to TRBJ1-1, with TRBD1 identical over 9 bases. The CDR3 runs to 17 residues. Trimming took 3 bases from V and 0 from J; bases not matched to a gene: 8. The CDR3 spells CASSFPDRGVMNTEAFF. CDR3 bases: TGTGCCAGCAGTTTCCCCGACAGGGGGGTGATGAACACTGAAGCTTTCTTT.

Ten or more counts support this clonotype. The rearrangement links TRBV7-2 to TRBJ2-5; 13 nucleotides align to TRBD2. The CDR3 is 16 residues long. Germline loops: CDR1 SGHTA, CDR2 FQGNSA. The J segment lost 6 bases and the V segment lost 3 bases, leaving 7 bases of the junction unmatched. As DNA, the CDR3 is TGTGCCAGCAGCTTGACTAGCGGGGGGAAGCTAAAGACCCAGTACTTC. Translation: CASSLTSGGKLKTQYF.

This clonotype has just a few counts. The chain uses TRBV5-4 and TRBJ2-7, with D uncertain. The CDR3 spans 11 residues. V was shortened by 0 bases and J by 9 bases, with 7 bases between the two germline ends. Germline V gives CDR1 SGHNT, CDR2 YYREEE (reference sequence). CDR3 DNA sequence: TGTGCCAGCAGCTTGGGCCCCCGGCAGTACTTC. This sequence encodes CASSLGPRQYF. The variable domain in full, completed from reference TRBV5-4 and TRBJ2-7, reads ETGVTQSPTHLIKTRGQQVTLRCSSQSGHNTVSWYQQALGQGPQFIFQYYREEENGRGNFPPRFSGLQFPNYSSELNVNALELDDSALYLCASSLGPRQYFGPGTRLTVT.

This clonotype came up many times. Here the CDR3 reads CASSQARGYTF. CDR3 sequence (DNA): TGTGCCAGCAGCCAAGCTCGCGGCTACACCTTC. The chain employs TRBV4-2 and TRBJ1-2; D uncertain. There are 11 residues in the CDR3. From germline, CDR1 is LGHNA and CDR2 YNFKEQ. Trimming left V 1 base short and J 8 bases short, with 5 bases between.

The sample holds many counts of this clonotype. J is TRBJ2-7 and V is TRBV29-1; D may correspond to TRBD1 or TRBD2 (5 bases each). V lost 6 bases to trimming and J lost 2 bases, with 14 bases between them. This CDR3 is built from 13 residues. Germline CDR1 SQVTM, CDR2 ANQGSEA. The CDR3 spells CSVGTNNAYEQYF. CDR3 bases: TGCAGCGTCGGGACGAACAACGCCTACGAGCAGTACTTC.

The chain links TRBV6-4 to TRBJ2-7, with D possibly called TRBD1 or TRBD2 (5 bases each). The CDR3 extends over 13 amino acids. The germline V gene encodes CDR1 MRHNA and CDR2 SNTAGT. V lost 8 bases to trimming and J lost 5 bases, with 16 bases between them. The DNA for the CDR3 is TGTGCCAGCCGGGACCAGCGGAGGAACGAGCAGTACTTC. Amino acids: CASRDQRRNEQYF.

This clonotype was picked up many times. The chain uses TRBV29-1 and TRBJ1-1, with a tentative D call TRBD1 (6 bases). Germline V gene sequence: CDR1 SQVTM, CDR2 ANQGSEA. The V gene lost 4 bases and the J gene lost 0 bases, with 9 bases spanning the gap. The CDR3 runs 13 residues. The CDR3 region has the DNA TGCAGCGTTGTCAGGGGAATGAACACTGAAGCTTTCTTT. Protein product: CSVVRGMNTEAFF.

The CDR3 nucleotides are TGTGCCACCAGCAGCGCCCGACTCTCGGGTGACTTTGGCTACACCTTC. It yields the protein CATSSARLSGDFGYTF. The chain recombines TRBV15 with TRBJ1-2, with D unclear. Germline-derived CDR1 and CDR2 are LNHNV and YYDKDF (reference sequence). V lost 3 bases and J 7 bases, leaving 21 bases between the germline ends. This CDR3 is 16 amino acids long.

This clonotype was recorded many times. The J gene is TRBJ1-5, the V gene TRBV10-2; no clear D. The CDR3 has 15 amino acids. Germline values: CDR1 WSHSY, CDR2 SAAADI. V was trimmed by 3 bases and J by 3 bases, leaving 12 bases between them. The CDR3 region is CASSDPGVFNQPQHF. In DNA form, the CDR3 reads TGCGCCAGCAGTGATCCCGGGGTTTTCAATCAGCCCCAGCATTTT.

The chain carries TRBV12-3 or TRBV12-4 and TRBJ1-4; no firm D call. V dropped 2 bases and J dropped 13 bases, with 17 bases sitting between them. This CDR3 is 14 amino acids long. The CDR3 nucleotides read TGTGCCAGCAGTTTAAATGGCGCGCCCGCGCGACTGTTTTTT. This translates into CASSLNGAPARLFF.

This clonotype was observed a handful of times. The V gene is TRBV6-6, the J gene TRBJ2-5; tentative D call: TRBD2 (5 bases). Germline-derived CDR1 and CDR2 are MNHNY and SVGAGI (reference sequence). V lost 7 bases and J 5 bases, leaving 17 bases between the germline ends. The CDR3 runs to 14 residues. The CDR3 bases are TGTGCCAGCACGGTCCTCCTCGGGGAGGAGACCCAGTACTTC. Its protein is CASTVLLGEETQYF.

Written as DNA, the CDR3 is TGTGCCAGCAGTGCTTCCTTCGGGGGGGCCGGGACGTCCGAGCAGTACTTC. The encoded protein is CASSASFGGAGTSEQYF. The chain has TRBV25-1 and TRBJ2-7, with 8 bases fitting TRBD2. Germline lookup yields CDR1 MGHDK and CDR2 SYGVNS. The length of the CDR3 is 17 residues. Trimming at V came to 4 bases and at J to 6 bases, leaving 17 bases not matched to a gene.

This clonotype appeared a few times. The V and J genes are TRBV5-1 and TRBJ2-7; the match to TRBD2 covers 12 bases. The CDR3 runs 16 residues. Germline CDR1 reads SGHRS; CDR2 reads YFSETQ. V lost 4 bases, J lost 3 bases, and 8 bases stayed unmatched. The CDR3 here is CASSVGLAGTFYEQYF. The CDR3 bases are TGCGCCAGCAGCGTAGGACTAGCGGGGACGTTCTACGAGCAGTACTTC.

With regard to this clonotype: Possible read error: a much larger clone is one base away. This chain links TRBV11-2 with TRBJ2-6; 9 bases are a match to TRBD1. The germline V gene has CDR1 SGHAT and CDR2 FQNNGV. With 5 bases clipped from V and 1 base from J, the junction kept 0 bases outside the gene matches. The CDR3 has 15 residues. The chain's CDR3 is CASSGTGSGANVLTF. CDR3 coding DNA: TGTGCCAGCAGCGGGACAGGGTCTGGGGCCAACGTCCTGACTTTC.

The J gene is TRBJ1-5, the V gene TRBV28; D is possibly TRBD1 (6 bases). Trimming left V 5 bases short and J 7 bases short, with 12 bases between. This CDR3 has 13 amino acids. Germline values: CDR1 MDHEN, CDR2 SYDVKM. DNA of the CDR3: TGTGCCAGCAGTGCCGTACAGGGCCAGCCCCAGCATTTT. Translating gives CASSAVQGQPQHF. Full variable domain (remainder filled in from reference TRBV28 and TRBJ1-5): DVKVTQSSRYLVKRTGEKVFLECVQDMDHENMFWYRQDPGLGLRLIYFSYDVKMKEKGDIPEGYSVSREKKERFSLILESASTNQTSMYLCASSAVQGQPQHFGDGTRLSIL.

V usage is TRBV20-1 and J usage is TRBJ2-5; D possibly matches TRBD1 or TRBD2 (5 bases each). The length of the CDR3 is 13 residues. With 3 bases removed from V and 1 base from J, the gap between germline ends came to 9 bases. Germline CDR1 is DFQATT and CDR2 is SNEGSKA (reference sequence). This CDR3 is CSASSGPQETQYF. CDR3 bases: TGCAGTGCTAGTTCGGGGCCCCAAGAGACCCAGTACTTC.

This clonotype has at least ten counts. The chain is built from TRBV10-1 and TRBJ1-2, with TRBD1 matching 8 bases. The ends lost 9 bases at V and 7 bases at J; junction bases unmatched: 13. Germline V CDR1 and CDR2: WNHNN, SYGVQD (reference sequence). There are 14 residues in the CDR3. CDR3 protein: CARRRTGWMCGYTF. The CDR3 DNA reads TGCGCCAGGCGCCGGACAGGGTGGATGTGTGGCTACACCTTC.